A selection of T cell receptor beta chains follows, all from one sample in a study of shared clonotypes between healthy human individuals. TCRdb's table, derived via immunoSEQ multiplex PCR, lists solely in-frame clones and lacks some. The table lists roughly 2 million clones, about 94% of them singletons. Sequencing was done on a sample of naive CD8+ T cells sorted from blood. These receptors came from a man aged 18 to 30 in good health. Each CDR3 is given with its conserved first and last residue. Each record gives: D gene, J gene, clone size, V gene, CDR3 protein, CDR3 DNA. The D gene is left open where the match is weak. The size of a clone is reported for some rows only, either as once, few or many, or as a class for expanded clones.

D: TRBD1; J: TRBJ2-7; size: -; V: TRBV5-1; CDR3: CASSRDSASRSYYEQYF; DNA: TGCGCCAGCTCCCGGGACAGCGCTTCCCGGTCATACTACGAGCAGTACTTC
D: TRBD2; J: TRBJ2-3; size: -; V: TRBV4-1; CDR3: CASSQERLGAGGPPDTQYF; DNA: TGCGCCAGCAGCCAAGAGCGGTTGGGGGCGGGGGGCCCCCCAGATACGCAGTATTTT
D: -; J: TRBJ2-2; size: -; V: TRBV6-1; CDR3: CAHRGTGELFF; DNA: TGTGCCCATCGGGGTACCGGGGAGCTGTTTTTT
D: -; J: TRBJ1-5; size: -; V: TRBV7-9; CDR3: CASSSEQEINQPQHF; DNA: TGTGCCAGCAGCTCGGAGCAGGAAATCAATCAGCCCCAGCATTTT
D: TRBD2; J: TRBJ2-3; size: -; V: TRBV9; CDR3: CASSDFGTSLTDTQYF; DNA: TGTGCCAGCAGCGACTTCGGGACTAGTCTGACAGATACGCAGTATTTT
D: -; J: TRBJ1-2; size: -; V: TRBV5-1; CDR3: CASSLAAGIEGYTF; DNA: TGCGCCAGCAGCTTGGCCGCCGGAATCGAGGGCTACACCTTC
D: -; J: TRBJ2-2; size: -; V: TRBV29-1; CDR3: CSVETASGELFF; DNA: TGCAGCGTTGAGACAGCTTCCGGGGAGCTGTTTTTT
D: -; J: TRBJ1-2; size: -; V: TRBV16; CDR3: CASSQSPLGARGNYGYTF; DNA: TGTGCCAGCAGCCAATCGCCACTCGGGGCCAGGGGTAACTATGGCTACACCTTC
D: -; J: TRBJ2-7; size: -; V: TRBV7-6; CDR3: CASSFSEQYF; DNA: TGTGCCAGCAGCTTCTCCGAGCAGTACTTC
D: -; J: TRBJ2-1; size: -; V: TRBV30; CDR3: CAWSPAGEQFF; DNA: TGTGCCTGGAGTCCCGCGGGCGAGCAGTTCTTC
D: -; J: TRBJ2-7; size: -; V: TRBV7-2; CDR3: CASSFLWDEQYF; DNA: TGTGCCAGCAGTTTCCTCTGGGACGAGCAGTACTTC
D: -; J: TRBJ2-7; size: -; V: TRBV4-1; CDR3: CASSQPTYEQYF; DNA: TGCGCCAGCAGCCAACCCACCTACGAGCAGTACTTC
D: -; J: TRBJ2-7; size: -; V: TRBV5-1; CDR3: CASSPGTLSYEQYF; DNA: TGCGCCAGCAGCCCCGGGACACTCTCCTACGAGCAGTACTTC
D: -; J: TRBJ1-1; size: -; V: TRBV27; CDR3: CASSPQARGNTEAFF; DNA: TGTGCCAGCAGTCCCCAGGCCAGGGGGAACACTGAAGCTTTCTTT
D: TRBD2; J: TRBJ2-4; size: -; V: TRBV5-1; CDR3: CASSLGAGEGSIQYF; DNA: TGCGCCAGCAGCTTGGGGGCTGGGGAGGGATCAATTCAGTACTTC
D: TRBD1; J: TRBJ1-1; size: -; V: TRBV13; CDR3: CASSPWGQEMNTEAFF; DNA: TGTGCCAGCAGCCCTTGGGGACAGGAGATGAACACTGAAGCTTTCTTT
D: -; J: TRBJ2-1; size: -; V: TRBV30; CDR3: CAWEQSNNEQFF; DNA: TGTGCCTGGGAACAGAGTAACAATGAGCAGTTCTTC
D: -; J: TRBJ2-7; size: few; V: TRBV27; CDR3: CASSLPSYEQYF; DNA: TGTGCCAGCAGTTTACCCTCCTACGAGCAGTACTTC
D: TRBD1; J: TRBJ1-1; size: -; V: TRBV6-1; CDR3: CASSQGQGAWNTEAFF; DNA: TGTGCCAGCAGTCAAGGACAGGGGGCTTGGAACACTGAAGCTTTCTTT
D: -; J: TRBJ1-2; size: -; V: TRBV5-4; CDR3: CASRGTGNYGYTF; DNA: TGTGCCAGCAGAGGCACTGGGAACTATGGCTACACCTTC
D: -; J: TRBJ2-1; size: once; V: TRBV6-5; CDR3: CASSGPDSHNEQFF; DNA: TGTGCCAGCAGTGGACCAGACAGCCACAATGAGCAGTTCTTC
D: -; J: TRBJ2-1; size: once; V: TRBV6-5; CDR3: CASTATPESVDEQFF; DNA: TGTGCCAGCACGGCGACACCAGAGTCGGTCGATGAGCAGTTCTTC
D: -; J: TRBJ2-1; size: -; V: TRBV29-1; CDR3: CSVELEGLYNEQFF; DNA: TGCAGCGTTGAGTTGGAGGGCCTTTACAATGAGCAGTTCTTC
D: -; J: TRBJ1-1; size: -; V: TRBV6-1; CDR3: CASDRGEAFF; DNA: TGTGCCAGCGACCGGGGTGAAGCTTTCTTT
D: -; J: TRBJ1-6; size: -; V: TRBV5-6; CDR3: CASSFGESPLHF; DNA: TGTGCCAGCAGCTTCGGAGAATCACCCCTCCACTTT
D: -; J: TRBJ1-4; size: -; V: TRBV9; CDR3: CASSADGRNNEKLFF; DNA: TGTGCCAGCAGCGCAGACGGACGGAATAATGAAAAACTGTTTTTT
D: -; J: TRBJ1-5; size: -; V: TRBV30; CDR3: CAWSIPQESNQPQHF; DNA: TGTGCCTGGAGTATACCACAGGAAAGCAATCAGCCCCAGCATTTT
D: TRBD2; J: TRBJ2-1; size: -; V: TRBV27; CDR3: CASSMPSGEQFF; DNA: TGTGCCAGCAGCATGCCTAGCGGTGAGCAGTTCTTC
D: -; J: TRBJ2-1; size: -; V: TRBV10-3; CDR3: CAISEPYWGSYNEQFF; DNA: TGTGCCATCAGTGAACCGTACTGGGGGTCCTACAATGAGCAGTTCTTC
D: TRBD1; J: TRBJ2-2; size: -; V: TRBV29-1; CDR3: CSVEDPGQANTGELFF; DNA: TGCAGCGTTGAAGACCCCGGACAGGCGAACACCGGGGAGCTGTTTTTT
D: -; J: TRBJ2-7; size: -; V: TRBV5-6; CDR3: CASSFTGGEQYF; DNA: TGTGCCAGCAGCTTCACGGGTGGTGAGCAGTACTTC
D: -; J: TRBJ1-4; size: -; V: TRBV6-6; CDR3: CASQRVLNEKLFF; DNA: TGTGCTAGCCAGCGGGTGCTTAATGAAAAACTGTTTTTT
D: -; J: TRBJ1-2; size: -; V: TRBV15; CDR3: CATSRDRGSGYGYTF; DNA: TGTGCCACCAGCAGAGATCGAGGTTCCGGCTATGGCTACACCTTC
D: TRBD2; J: TRBJ2-1; size: -; V: TRBV6-5; CDR3: CASTPTGTSNEQFF; DNA: TGTGCCAGCACTCCAACAGGGACTAGCAATGAGCAGTTCTTC
D: -; J: TRBJ2-5; size: -; V: TRBV4-1; CDR3: CASSQARGLGETQYF; DNA: TGCGCCAGCAGCCAAGCCAGGGGTTTGGGAGAGACCCAGTACTTC
D: TRBD2; J: TRBJ2-7; size: few; V: TRBV7-9; CDR3: CASSPGLAGLRSYEQYF; DNA: TGTGCCAGCAGCCCGGGACTAGCGGGACTTAGGTCCTACGAGCAGTACTTC
D: -; J: TRBJ2-3; size: -; V: TRBV6-5; CDR3: CASSYGASGTDTQYF; DNA: TGTGCCAGCAGTTACGGGGCTAGCGGCACAGATACGCAGTATTTT
D: TRBD1; J: TRBJ1-1; size: -; V: TRBV28; CDR3: CASSFPPQGVTEAFF; DNA: TGTGCCAGCAGTTTTCCCCCCCAGGGGGTCACTGAAGCTTTCTTT
D: TRBD1; J: TRBJ1-1; size: -; V: TRBV7-9; CDR3: CASSTPDRGANTEAFF; DNA: TGTGCCAGCAGCACCCCCGACAGGGGGGCGAACACTGAAGCTTTCTTT
D: TRBD1; J: TRBJ2-1; size: -; V: TRBV27; CDR3: CASSLRGPYYNEQFF; DNA: TGTGCCAGCAGTTTAAGGGGGCCCTACTACAATGAGCAGTTCTTC
D: -; J: TRBJ1-4; size: few; V: TRBV14; CDR3: CASSVLGAGREKLFF; DNA: TGTGCCAGCAGCGTCCTCGGGGCAGGGCGGGAGAAACTGTTTTTT
D: -; J: TRBJ1-5; size: -; V: TRBV10-3; CDR3: CAISEGQGINQPQHF; DNA: TGTGCCATCAGTGAAGGTCAGGGGATCAATCAGCCCCAGCATTTT
D: -; J: TRBJ2-7; size: -; V: TRBV6-1; CDR3: CASSAPQGQGYEQYF; DNA: TGTGCCAGCAGTGCCCCCCAGGGGCAAGGTTACGAGCAGTACTTC
D: -; J: TRBJ1-2; size: once; V: TRBV9; CDR3: CASSRSETVPNYGYTF; DNA: TGTGCCAGCAGCCGGAGCGAGACAGTCCCTAACTATGGCTACACCTTC
D: -; J: TRBJ2-3; size: -; V: TRBV25-1; CDR3: CASSEYAGEGDTQYF; DNA: TGTGCCAGCAGTGAATATGCAGGGGAGGGAGATACGCAGTATTTT
D: -; J: TRBJ2-3; size: -; V: TRBV9; CDR3: CASSVGSSGSTDTQYF; DNA: TGTGCCAGCAGCGTAGGTAGTAGCGGTAGCACAGATACGCAGTATTTT
D: -; J: TRBJ1-2; size: -; V: TRBV4-1; CDR3: CASSPSNANYGYTF; DNA: TGCGCCAGCAGCCCCTCTAACGCCAACTATGGCTACACCTTC
D: -; J: TRBJ1-4; size: -; V: TRBV5-1; CDR3: CASSTDNDEKLFF; DNA: TGCGCCAGCAGTACGGACAACGATGAAAAACTGTTTTTT
D: -; J: TRBJ1-1; size: -; V: TRBV9; CDR3: CASSEGDENTEAFF; DNA: TGTGCCAGCAGCGAAGGGGACGAGAACACTGAAGCTTTCTTT
D: TRBD2; J: TRBJ2-3; size: -; V: TRBV13; CDR3: CASSPRRGGTTDTQYF; DNA: TGTGCCAGCAGCCCACGACGGGGGGGGACCACAGATACGCAGTATTTT
D: -; J: TRBJ2-7; size: -; V: TRBV6-1; CDR3: CASSEARYEQYF; DNA: TGTGCCAGCAGTGAAGCAAGGTACGAGCAGTACTTC
D: TRBD2; J: TRBJ2-1; size: -; V: TRBV30; CDR3: CAWSVGAGGLSNEQFF; DNA: TGTGCCTGGAGTGTAGGAGCGGGAGGTTTAAGCAATGAGCAGTTCTTC
D: TRBD1; J: TRBJ2-3; size: -; V: TRBV9; CDR3: CASSVEGGLTDTQYF; DNA: TGTGCCAGCAGCGTAGAAGGGGGCCTCACAGATACGCAGTATTTT
D: TRBD1; J: TRBJ1-2; size: once; V: TRBV30; CDR3: CAWSETGAGGYTF; DNA: TGTGCCTGGAGTGAAACAGGGGCGGGTGGCTACACCTTC
D: -; J: TRBJ2-2; size: -; V: TRBV5-1; CDR3: CASSLARLARAGELFF; DNA: TGCGCCAGCAGCTTGGCCCGTCTAGCGAGGGCCGGGGAGCTGTTTTTT
D: -; J: TRBJ2-7; size: -; V: TRBV27; CDR3: CASSLSMGDTVYEQYF; DNA: TGTGCCAGCAGTTTAAGTATGGGGGACACCGTCTACGAGCAGTACTTC
D: -; J: TRBJ2-7; size: -; V: TRBV27; CDR3: CASSLSGDYEQYF; DNA: TGTGCCAGCAGTTTATCTGGGGACTACGAGCAGTACTTC